The rows below give T cell receptor beta chains drawn from one sample of a study of cytomegalovirus exposure and HLA in healthy donors. Here immunoSEQ multiplex PCR was the method, and the copy in TCRdb shows in-frame clones only, minus some. The table shows about 140,000 clones, with roughly 80% occurring only once. The sequencing sample was made of PBMCs. The source is a man aged 40-49 years in good health and CMV-seropositive. CDR3s include the opening cysteine and the closing phenylalanine or tryptophan. Fields, in order: V gene, D gene, clone size, J gene, CDR3 DNA, CDR3 protein. A D gene is named only where the DNA matches it firmly. Rows give clone size only sometimes, using once, few, many, or a class for an expanded clone.

TRBV14,TRBD1,.,TRBJ2-1,TGTGCCAGCAGCCCCCGGGACAGTTCCTACAATGAGCAGTTCTTC,CASSPRDSSYNEQFF
TRBV5-4,.,.,TRBJ1-2,TGTGCCAGCAGCTTGGCCCCGGGAACCTCTAACTATGGCTACACCTTC,CASSLAPGTSNYGYTF
TRBV19,TRBD1,.,TRBJ1-2,TGTGCCAGTAGTATCCGGGACAGGGGATATGGCTACACCTTC,CASSIRDRGYGYTF
TRBV7-6,TRBD2,few,TRBJ2-2,TGTGCCAGCAGCAACCTAGCGGGTCCGAACACCGGGGAGCTGTTTTTT,CASSNLAGPNTGELFF
TRBV5-1,.,.,TRBJ2-1,TGCGCCAGCAGCCCAGGACAGCCCCTCTACAATGAGCAGTTCTTC,CASSPGQPLYNEQFF
TRBV5-1,TRBD2,few,TRBJ2-7,TGCGCCAGCAGCTTGGAGCGGGGGCGGAACGAGCAGTACTTC,CASSLERGRNEQYF
TRBV27,TRBD1,.,TRBJ2-7,TGTGCCAGCAGGTCGTGGGACAGGGAGCCCTACGAGCAGTACTTC,CASRSWDREPYEQYF
TRBV27,.,once,TRBJ2-7,TGTGCCAGCAGTTTACACACAGGGATGTTCGAGCAGTACTTC,CASSLHTGMFEQYF
TRBV6-5,.,.,TRBJ1-1,TGTGCCAGCAGTCCTGCATACGGGTCGGGCACTGAAGCTTTCTTT,CASSPAYGSGTEAFF
TRBV9,.,.,TRBJ1-3,TGTGCCAGCAGCGTCCTCGGGACTCCCAGCTCTGGAAACACCATATATTTT,CASSVLGTPSSGNTIYF
TRBV7-9,TRBD1,.,TRBJ1-2,TGTGCCAGCAGCTCGAGGGACAGGGTTGATGGCTACACCTTC,CASSSRDRVDGYTF
TRBV6-1,TRBD1,.,TRBJ1-3,TGTGCCAGCAGTGAAACAGGGGCCGCTGGAAACACCATATATTTT,CASSETGAAGNTIYF
TRBV15,.,.,TRBJ1-2,TGTGCCACCAGCTCCCAGGGGCGGAGTTTAAAGGACTATGGCTACACCTTC,CATSSQGRSLKDYGYTF
TRBV4-3,.,.,TRBJ1-2,TGCGCCAGCAGCCAGGGGAGGGTCCCTAACTATGGCTACACCTTC,CASSQGRVPNYGYTF
TRBV29-1,TRBD1,.,TRBJ1-1,TGCAGCGTCGACAGGGGGCAGGGCACTGAAGCTTTCTTT,CSVDRGQGTEAFF
TRBV4-1,TRBD1,.,TRBJ2-7,TGCGCCAGCAGCCAATTCATGACAGGGGGCTTCCCCTACGAGCAGTACTTC,CASSQFMTGGFPYEQYF
TRBV19,.,.,TRBJ1-5,TGTGCCAGTAGTCTCAGGCGACACTTAAATCAGCCCCAGCATTTT,CASSLRRHLNQPQHF
TRBV6-5,.,.,TRBJ2-7,TGTGCCAGCAGGACGACTAGAAGCTACGAGCAGTACTTC,CASRTTRSYEQYF